This section outlines one T cell receptor beta chain sequence together with its context. The antigen it recognizes is unknown. There are no base qualities to consult, and no much larger clone falls within one base. Library preparation employed the immunoSEQ multiplex PCR assay. For the multiplex PCR, a mixture combining 60 forward primers for TCR Vbeta segments and 13 reverse primers for TCR Jbeta segments was used. The CDR3 region of rearranged TCR beta genes was amplified from genomic DNA by a multiplex PCR assay. The amplified TCR beta libraries were sequenced on the Illumina HiSeq System as 87-base-pair reads. The study's processing was this. A later analysis tallied around 82 million unique TCR beta chains across the roughly 610 repertoires, and around 10 million of those chains were shared by two or more donors. To remove PCR and sequencing errors, raw reads were error-corrected and collapsed into unique sequences using a nearest-neighbor algorithm that merged closely related sequences. Alignment of CDR3 sequences to IMGT reference sequences was used to assign V, D and J gene segments. For a sequence to be retained, at least a six-nucleotide match to both a V gene segment and a J gene segment was required. Rearrangements were called productive when the CDR3 lacked stop codons and stayed in frame with V and J; all others were non-productive. CDR3 was defined by IMGT convention, running from the second conserved V-encoded cysteine to the conserved J-encoded phenylalanine. The earlier analysis of a few hundred of the donors excluded any sequence lacking an unambiguous match to a single V gene segment. An earlier analysis of 587 of the donors classified V segments as functional when productive rearrangements were above 56.7% and as segregating when the standard deviation between donors was above 5%. A statistical classification framework was developed to diagnose cytomegalovirus status using the catalog of TCR beta chain sequences. In a later analysis, V and J genes were assigned by comparing TCR nucleotide sequences against IMGT/GENE-DB human TR gene sequences. In a later analysis, CDR3 sequences and most-parsimonious VDJ recombination scenarios were assigned using the TCRdist pipeline. In a later analysis, each TCR beta chain was defined by its CDR3 amino acid sequence together with its V-gene family, and reads lacking a unique V-gene family were excluded. As a way to deal with suspected cross-contamination and a sequencing artifact, a later analysis dropped 450 to 700 nucleotide sequences that were highly shared and had low generation probability. For each public chain, a later analysis derived a clonal expansion index from normalized ranks of inferred template counts within each repertoire. A later analysis computed generation probabilities with a VDJ recombination model fitted to out-of-frame rearrangements, and checked the results against IGoR. A later analysis scored TCR-TCR, TCR-HLA and TCR-CMV co-occurrence with hypergeometric tests, applying a repertoire-size bias correction to TCR pairs. A later analysis estimated false discovery rates by permuting HLA or CMV assignments 20 times. In a later analysis, co-occurring TCRs were grouped using DBSCAN, and TCRdist sequence similarity was added for clustering within HLA-allele-positive subsets. Co-occurrence clustering excluded repertoires with fewer than 30,000 or more than 120,000 public chains, plus five with anomalous nucleotide sharing. Imported from immuneACCESS, the table was reduced by TCRdb to in-frame sequences with V and J called. These copies leave out some clones; in studies compared against another copy, an unresolved V gene accounts for under half, and the cause of the remainder is not known. That table is the source of V, J and clone size, and D and trimming were worked out from the DNA. Counted in this sample were approximately 130,000 clones; around 74% of them appeared once. The leading ten clones occupy under 3.5% of the sample.

This sample stems from a study of cytomegalovirus exposure and HLA in healthy donors (dated by TCRdb to about 2017). Broadly, across the study: An earlier analysis of some 500 of the donors reported 250 to 300 Gb of sequence data and about 100 million unique TCR beta sequences from 150 million to 200 million T cells. About 280 gigabases of sequencing data and around 88 million unique TCR sequences made up an early release that covered about 640 HLA-typed donors. The genetic ancestry cluster associated with self-reported Caucasian donors included roughly 84% of the approximately 430 genotyped donors. The study aimed to test whether cataloging public T cell receptors could reveal signatures of past pathogen exposure. Using immunosequencing, the study profiled T cell repertoires from 666 subjects and related those repertoires to cytomegalovirus serostatus. A separate validation cohort of 100 to 150 different subjects was used in addition to the approximately 700-subject first cohort. High-throughput TCR immunosequencing, statistical association of individual TCRs with disease status, and machine learning were combined to predict cytomegalovirus infection status. To study patterns of TCR occurrence, a later analysis re-analyzed previously published TCR beta repertoires from several hundred donors and added high-resolution HLA genotyping. Rather than drawing on any new phenotypic data, the later analysis identified candidate immune exposures from TCR beta sequences and the way those sequences occurred across donors. In an earlier analysis of several hundred of the donors, high-throughput TCR beta sequencing was used to judge whether each TCR beta V gene segment behaved as functional or pseudogenic. Alongside the repertoire data, information on donor age, sex, ethnicity and CMV serostatus was compiled. A later genetic analysis took genome-wide SNP genotypes for 398 of the 666 donors and used that subset as a discovery cohort. All discovery cohort repertoires had been generated using a single sequencing platform. HLA typing covered class I and class II loci at four-digit resolution. The number of typed donors differed by locus: 629-630 for A, B, C, DRB1 and DQB1; approximately 520 for DQA1; roughly 600 for DPA1; and some 450 for DPB1. Five DR-DQ haplotypes were handled as single units for association and clustering, since linkage in the cohort was strong. On average, around 230,000 unique TCR beta nucleotide sequences were sequenced per donor among a few hundred genotyped donors of the cohort, with roughly 20% of those sequences being non-productive.

The CDR3 runs 13 residues from the cysteine to the phenylalanine. Of all the DNA, just the CDR3 is kept, 39 bases in frame from base 1. V and J lose 7 bases and 0 bases, and a span of 10 bases separates them. CDR1 and CDR2 were assigned from the germline V gene (reference sequence) as GTSNPN and SVGIG. The cohort was made up of 666 healthy bone marrow donors. Cohort members were all nominally healthy when sampled, although unrecorded immune exposures were likely present. The donor tested CMV seronegative, placing the donor among the approximately 400 seronegative members of the cohort. Each donor provided a peripheral blood sample, and peripheral blood mononuclear cells were used for TCR beta sequencing. Genomic DNA was extracted from the blood cell samples with the Qiagen DNeasy Blood Extraction Kit. Study-level results and caveats: In a later analysis, the rate of TCR association differed among HLA loci, with DRB1 alleles having the most associated TCRs and HLA-C alleles having the fewest. An association between a missense DCLRE1C variant and V-gene and J-gene trimming of TCR beta chains was found in a later genetic analysis and replicated in an independent cohort. Because some donors lacked HLA typing at each locus, the association tests relied only on the typed subset. Because the 87-base-pair reads could not distinguish some IMGT-functional V segments, including TRBV6-2 and TRBV6-3, those segments were excluded. In an earlier analysis of more than 500 of the donors, most TCR beta V segments appeared in productive rearrangements about 87% or about 30% of the time, broadly matching IMGT annotations. The authors suggested that the approach could potentially be extended to other disease states and immunological phenotypes. Because counts were too low, about 15 rarely observed V segments, including chromosome 9 orphons, were left out of the earlier analysis of several hundred of the donors. Specific HLA alleles were associated with 16,951 TCR beta sequences at a false discovery rate of 0.05 in a later analysis. According to a later analysis, parvovirus B19, influenza, CMV and Epstein-Barr virus appeared linked to several top co-occurrence clusters. The classifier was reported to diagnose cytomegalovirus status with high specificity and sensitivity in both the original cohort and the validation cohort. Sequencing depth was assumed to be roughly uniform across donors in the presence/absence analyses, though that assumption may not hold. Correlated functional status among segregating V segments might reflect linkage disequilibrium, but an unknown experimental factor could not be ruled out. Most TCR sequences were observed very rarely across donors, whereas some public TCRs were present in many individuals. A further reported finding was that TCR beta sequences accurately predicted the HLA-A and HLA-B alleles for most subjects in the first cohort. According to a later genetic analysis, donors in an Asian-associated ancestry cluster had fewer N-insertions in productive TCRs than the approximately 700-donor mean. The study listed 164 TCR beta chains as associated with cytomegalovirus. A later analysis found that HLA-associated TCR beta chains were more clonally expanded and had lower generation probabilities than equally common non-associated chains. For the cohort, immune exposure information was limited to CMV serostatus. Only TCR beta chains were sequenced in this cohort, and the absence of alpha or paired-chain data limited detectable features. Three of the identified cytomegalovirus-associated TCR beta chains were confirmed in vitro to be specific for cytomegalovirus antigens. In a later analysis, most CMV-associated TCR beta chains were found to appear HLA-restricted, with HLA associations seemingly driven largely by CMV exposure. A group of highly shared sequence variants was considered likely to be a technical artifact of the sequencing pipeline. Assigning TCR associations to individual alleles was difficult when HLA alleles, especially DR and DQ, strongly co-occurred.

This TCR was recovered from a man aged 25-40 years in good health and CMV-seronegative. The chain joins TRBV30 to TRBJ1-5; no D gene call is confident. The sample comprised PBMCs. The DNA sequence reads TGTGCCTTCCGGGTCACTAGCAATCAGCCCCAGCATTTT. The translation is CAFRVTSNQPQHF.